The 24 T cell receptor beta chains below come from one sample, sequenced in a study of blood T cell repertoires in COVID-19. Repertoires were generated with immunoSEQ multiplex PCR, while TCRdb's copy carries only in-frame clones and drops some. Here the sample spans about 130,000 clones, about 80% being singletons. Sequenced sample: peripheral blood. These receptors all stem from a woman aged 50 to 60 with acute or convalescent COVID-19.

This clone has a handful of counts. The V and J genes are TRBV5-5 and TRBJ1-1; TRBD1 agrees at 8 bases. Germline CDR1 reads SGHKS; CDR2 reads YYEKEE (reference sequence). This CDR3 spans 15 amino acids. Trimming removed 4 bases from V and 1 base from J; junction bases left unmatched: 6. Here the CDR3 reads CASSTAGTGNTEAFF. The DNA for the CDR3 is TGTGCCAGCAGCACTGCCGGGACAGGGAACACTGAAGCTTTCTTT.

The chain uses TRBV5-1 and TRBJ1-1; TRBD1 might be the D (5 bases). CDR1 is SGHRS, CDR2 YFSETQ, per germline. V lost 5 bases and J lost 6, with 14 bases in between. This CDR3 spans 13 amino acids. In nucleotides, the CDR3 is TGCGCCAGCAGGACCGCAGGGTACCCTGAAGCTTTCTTT. As protein: CASRTAGYPEAFF.

The count of this clone is one. CDR3 amino acids: CASFRGLAGPAGDTQYF. The CDR3 bases are TGCGCCAGCTTCAGGGGACTAGCGGGCCCGGCGGGAGATACGCAGTATTTT. The rearrangement links TRBV5-1 to TRBJ2-3; 12 bases are shared with TRBD2. CDR1 and CDR2 from the germline V gene are SGHRS and YFSETQ. The CDR3 sequence is 17 residues long. V dropped 7 bases and J dropped 5; count of bases not matched to a gene: 14.

The chain joins TRBV30 to TRBJ1-5; 9 nucleotides align to TRBD1. In germline, CDR1 is GTSNPN, CDR2 SVGIG (reference sequence). The ends lost 0 bases at V and 6 bases at J; junction bases unmatched: 15. The CDR3 extends over 18 amino acids. In nucleotides, the CDR3 is TGTGCCTGGAGTGTCCAAGGATTTGGGACAGGGTCAAGTCAGCCCCAGCATTTT. Translating it yields CAWSVQGFGTGSSQPQHF.

The chain is built from TRBV18 and TRBJ1-1; D may be TRBD1 (5 bases). Germline lookup yields CDR1 KGHSH and CDR2 LQKENI. Trimming removed 3 bases from V and 7 bases from J, with 9 bases in between. CDR3 length equals 12 residues. The CDR3 reads CASSPQGFEAFF. In DNA, the CDR3 is TGTGCCAGCTCACCCCAGGGATTTGAAGCTTTCTTT.

This clone was detected only a few times. The chain joins TRBV19 to TRBJ1-6; weak D call: TRBD1 (5 bases). Germline lookup yields CDR1 LNHDA and CDR2 SQIVND (reference sequence). V shed 1 base and J shed 8 bases, with 6 bases lying between them. This CDR3 has 13 amino acids. CDR3 protein: CASSIVGDSPLHF. CDR3 nucleotides: TGTGCCAGTAGTATAGTAGGGGATTCACCCCTCCACTTT.

The chain recombines TRBV10-3 with TRBJ2-7, with 9 bases lining up with TRBD2. Unmatched junction bases numbered 3, after V lost 4 bases and J lost 5 bases. There are 13 residues in the CDR3. Looked up from germline, CDR1 is ENHRY and CDR2 is SYGVKD. CDR3 coding DNA: TGTGCCATCAGTGGTCTAGCGGGGCACGAGCAGTACTTC. Protein sequence: CAISGLAGHEQYF.

This chain joins TRBV2 and TRBJ1-2; D uncertain. The CDR3 covers 14 residues. The germline gives CDR1 SNHLY, CDR2 FYNNEI. The V and J ends lost 2 bases and 8 bases respectively, with 15 bases between them. The chain's CDR3 is CASSEYDGWSGYTF. CDR3 nucleotides: TGTGCCAGCAGTGAATACGACGGTTGGAGCGGCTACACCTTC.

The chain carries TRBV5-4 and TRBJ1-1; D ambiguous. The germline V gene has CDR1 SGHNT and CDR2 YYREEE (reference sequence). Trimming stripped 0 bases from V and 0 bases from J, with 9 bases between. CDR3 size: 15 residues. CDR3 sequence (DNA): TGTGCCAGCAGCTTGGGTATAGACATGAACACTGAAGCTTTCTTT. This gives the protein CASSLGIDMNTEAFF.

The V call is TRBV29-1, the J call TRBJ1-3; possibly TRBD1 for D (5 bases). The CDR3 is 16 residues long. Trimming removed 1 base at V and 1 base at J, with 14 bases between. Germline CDR1 SQVTM, CDR2 ANQGSEA. CDR3 sequence (DNA): TGCAGCGTTGAAGCCGGGGGACGTTCATCTGGAAACACCATATATTTT. Translating it yields CSVEAGGRSSGNTIYF.

This chain joins TRBV5-1 and TRBJ2-1, with TRBD1 as a possible D gene (5 bases). This CDR3 is 15 amino acids long. The ends were cut back, 1 base at V and 1 base at J, with 9 bases in the middle. Germline CDR1 reads SGHRS; CDR2 reads YFSETQ. The CDR3 bases are TGCGCCAGCAGCTTGACTGCAGGGTCCTACAATGAGCAGTTCTTC. Amino acid sequence: CASSLTAGSYNEQFF.

This chain links TRBV6-6 with TRBJ1-6; perhaps TRBD1 as D (6 bases). CDR3 size: 14 residues. V was trimmed by 6 bases and J by 5 bases, leaving 11 bases between them. Germline V gene sequence: CDR1 MNHNY, CDR2 SVGAGI (reference sequence). CDR3 residues: CASSGTTDNSPLHF. The CDR3 region has the DNA TGTGCCAGCAGCGGGACAACCGATAATTCACCCCTCCACTTT.

This clone was detected only a few times. This chain connects TRBV2 to TRBJ1-5; D is ambiguous. Trimming stripped 4 bases from V and 2 bases from J, with 12 bases between. CDR1 and CDR2 from the germline V gene are SNHLY and FYNNEI. The CDR3 has 15 amino acids. For the CDR3, the DNA is TGTGCCAGCAGTGTCGGGTTGTCTGGCAATCAGCCCCAGCATTTT. Protein: CASSVGLSGNQPQHF.

A single count supports this clone. The chain recombines TRBV25-1 with TRBJ2-2, with D possibly being TRBD1 (6 bases). CDR3 length equals 13 residues. V shed 9 bases and J shed 4 bases, with 12 bases lying between them. Germline CDR1 and CDR2: MGHDK and SYGVNS. This chain's CDR3 is CASSTGSTGELFF. The CDR3, as DNA: TGTGCCAGTTCGACAGGTAGCACCGGGGAGCTGTTTTTT.

CDR3 coding DNA: TGTGCCAGCAGTTTAGGTGAAGGGGTTGAGCAGTACTTC. It specifies CASSLGEGVEQYF. The chain links TRBV28 to TRBJ2-7; a weak D match, TRBD1 (5 bases). Looked up from germline, CDR1 is MDHEN and CDR2 is SYDVKM. The CDR3 has 13 amino acids. The V and J ends lost 2 bases and 7 bases respectively, with 12 bases between them.

This chain connects TRBV2 to TRBJ1-1; maybe TRBD1 (5 bases). V was cut by 7 bases and J by 3 bases, with 12 bases left in between. This CDR3 spans 13 amino acids. CDR1 and CDR2 (germline): SNHLY, FYNNEI. The CDR3 here is CASMWGGDTEAFF. CDR3 nucleotides: TGTGCCAGCATGTGGGGGGGAGACACTGAAGCTTTCTTT.

J is TRBJ2-2 and V is TRBV2; 10 bases line up with TRBD1. The CDR3 length is 15 residues. The ends lost 7 bases at V and 1 base at J; junction bases unmatched: 3. CDR1 and CDR2 (germline): SNHLY, FYNNEI. The CDR3 loop is CASTRDRGNTGELFF. In DNA, the CDR3 is TGTGCCAGCACCCGGGACAGGGGGAACACCGGGGAGCTGTTTTTT. Combining the CDR3 with reference TRBV2 and TRBJ2-2 gives the whole variable domain EPEVTQTPSHQVTQMGQEVILRCVPISNHLYFYWYRQILGQKVEFLVSFYNNEISEKSEIFDDQFSVERPDGSNFTLKIRSTKLEDSAMYFCASTRDRGNTGELFFGEGSRLTVL.

This clone was seen only a few times. The chain is built from TRBV5-1 and TRBJ1-4, with TRBD1 matching over 7 bases. The V gene's germline CDR1 is SGHRS and CDR2 YFSETQ. There are 15 residues in the CDR3. The trim removed 4 bases at V and 8 bases at J, leaving 11 bases unmatched. This CDR3 is CASSPGTAGREKLFF. CDR3 sequence (DNA): TGCGCCAGCAGCCCCGGGACAGCCGGTCGAGAAAAACTGTTTTTT.

This rearrangement joins TRBV5-1 to TRBJ2-7; TRBD1 aligns across 10 bases. Looked up from germline, CDR1 is SGHRS and CDR2 is YFSETQ. The length of the CDR3 is 17 residues. V lost 5 bases to trimming and J lost 6 bases; unmatched junction nucleotides: 17. The CDR3 DNA is TGCGCCAGCAGAGTATTGACAGGGGGCTTGGGCGGTAGCGAGCAGTACTTC. This codes for CASRVLTGGLGGSEQYF.

The rearrangement joins TRBV6-2 or TRBV6-3 to TRBJ1-6; 7 bases fit TRBD1. The CDR3 has 17 amino acids. V lost 7 bases to trimming and J lost 5 bases; unmatched junction nucleotides: 14. Germline CDR1 MNHEY, CDR2 SVGEGT. For the CDR3, the DNA is TGTGCCAGCACCCCTCAGGGCAGGGGGTGGAATAATTCACCCCTCCACTTT. Amino acid sequence: CASTPQGRGWNNSPLHF.

This chain uses TRBV6-5 with TRBJ2-3; 7 nucleotides match TRBD2. V was clipped by 0 bases and J by 1 base; unmatched bases: 1. CDR1 and CDR2 from the germline V gene are MNHEY and SVGAGI. This CDR3 is built from 15 residues. CDR3 nucleotide sequence: TGTGCCAGCAGTTACTCGGCGGGGGGCACAGATACGCAGTATTTT. Its translation: CASSYSAGGTDTQYF.

This chain links TRBV11-2 with TRBJ2-3; a possible D gene is TRBD2 (6 bases). The V end lost 3 bases, the J end lost 3 bases, and 13 bases lay between the germline ends. Germline CDR1 SGHAT, CDR2 FQNNGV. The CDR3 totals 15 residues. CDR3 amino acids: CASSLGGGRTDTQYF. The CDR3 coding sequence is TGTGCCAGCAGCTTGGGGGGTGGAAGGACAGATACGCAGTATTTT.

The chain recombines TRBV5-1 with TRBJ2-5, with 7 bases identical to TRBD2. Germline-derived CDR1 and CDR2 are SGHRS and YFSETQ. The CDR3 is 16 amino acids. V shed 2 bases, J shed 2 bases, and the junction held 9 bases outside the gene matches. This CDR3 is CASSLWEGGSQETQYF. The CDR3 nucleotides are TGCGCCAGCAGCTTATGGGAGGGTGGTAGTCAAGAGACCCAGTACTTC.

This clone was found once. CDR3 residues: CASSLAFRSGLSLRYF. For the CDR3, the DNA is TGTGCCAGCAGCTTAGCGTTCCGGTCCGGGTTGAGTCTCCGGTACTTC. The chain combines TRBV7-2 with TRBJ2-7; D not resolved. Trimming pared 0 bases from V and 12 bases from J, leaving 24 bases between. This CDR3 region has 16 residues. CDR1 is SGHTA and CDR2 is FQGNSA in the germline V gene.